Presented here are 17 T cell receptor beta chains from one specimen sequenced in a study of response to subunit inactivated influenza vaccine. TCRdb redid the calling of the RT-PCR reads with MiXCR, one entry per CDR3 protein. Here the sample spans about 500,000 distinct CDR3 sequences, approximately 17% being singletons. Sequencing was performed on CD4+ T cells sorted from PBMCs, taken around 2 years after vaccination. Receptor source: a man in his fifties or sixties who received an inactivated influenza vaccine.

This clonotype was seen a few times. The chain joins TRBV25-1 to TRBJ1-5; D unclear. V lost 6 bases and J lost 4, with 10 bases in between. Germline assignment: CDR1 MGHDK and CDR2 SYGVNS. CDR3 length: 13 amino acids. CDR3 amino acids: CASRGKGNQPQHF. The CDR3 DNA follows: TGTGCCAGCAGGGGTAAGGGAAATCAGCCCCAGCATTTT.

The CDR3 loop is CASSVGGLPVSNEQFF. CDR3 DNA: TGTGCCAGCAGCGTAGGAGGACTCCCCGTTAGCAATGAGCAGTTCTTC. The chain uses TRBV9 and TRBJ2-1; possible D gene TRBD2, 5 bases. Germline V gene lookup returns CDR1 SGDLS and CDR2 YYNGEE. CDR3 length: 16 amino acids. V lost 0 bases to trimming and J lost 6 bases, with 16 bases between them.

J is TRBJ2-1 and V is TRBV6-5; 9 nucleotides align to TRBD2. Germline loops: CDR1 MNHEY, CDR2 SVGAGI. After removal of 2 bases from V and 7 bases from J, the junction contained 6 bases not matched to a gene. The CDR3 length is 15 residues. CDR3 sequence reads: CASSYGRLAGNEQFF. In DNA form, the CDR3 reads TGTGCCAGCAGTTACGGTCGGCTAGCGGGGAATGAGCAGTTCTTC.

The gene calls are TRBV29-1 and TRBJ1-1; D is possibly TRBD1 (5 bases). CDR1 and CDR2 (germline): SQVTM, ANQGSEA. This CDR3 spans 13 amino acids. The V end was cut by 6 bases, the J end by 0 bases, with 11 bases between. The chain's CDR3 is CSVWTLLNTEAFF. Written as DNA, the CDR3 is TGCAGCGTCTGGACACTACTGAACACTGAAGCTTTCTTT.

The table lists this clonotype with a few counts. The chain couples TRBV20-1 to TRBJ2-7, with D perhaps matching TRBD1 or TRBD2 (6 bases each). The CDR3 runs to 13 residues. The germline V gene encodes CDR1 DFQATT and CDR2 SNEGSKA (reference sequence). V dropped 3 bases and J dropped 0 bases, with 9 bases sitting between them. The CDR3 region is CSASGGASYEQYF. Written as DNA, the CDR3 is TGCAGTGCTAGCGGGGGCGCCTCCTACGAGCAGTACTTC.

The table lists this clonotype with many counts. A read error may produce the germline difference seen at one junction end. The CDR3 protein is CASSLGDRNTEAFF. The CDR3 coding sequence is TGTGCCAGCAGCTTAGGGGACAGGAACACTGAAGCTTTCTTT. V is TRBV5-1 and J is TRBJ1-1; 7 nucleotides match TRBD1. Looked up from germline, CDR1 is SGHRS and CDR2 is YFSETQ. This CDR3 has 14 residues.

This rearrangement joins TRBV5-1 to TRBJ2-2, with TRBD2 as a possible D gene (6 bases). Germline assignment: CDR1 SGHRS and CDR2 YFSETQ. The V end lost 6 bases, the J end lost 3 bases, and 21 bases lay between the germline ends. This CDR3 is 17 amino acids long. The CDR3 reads CASTPSVARGDTGELFF. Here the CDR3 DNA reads TGCGCCAGCACCCCTAGCGTCGCGCGAGGGGACACCGGGGAGCTGTTTTTT.

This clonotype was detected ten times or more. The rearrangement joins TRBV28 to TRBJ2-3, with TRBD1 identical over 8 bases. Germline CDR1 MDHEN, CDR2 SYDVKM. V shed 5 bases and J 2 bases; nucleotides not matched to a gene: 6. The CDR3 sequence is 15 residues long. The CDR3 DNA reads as TGTGCCAGCAGTGACCGGGACAGGTACACAGATACGCAGTATTTT. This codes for CASSDRDRYTDTQYF.

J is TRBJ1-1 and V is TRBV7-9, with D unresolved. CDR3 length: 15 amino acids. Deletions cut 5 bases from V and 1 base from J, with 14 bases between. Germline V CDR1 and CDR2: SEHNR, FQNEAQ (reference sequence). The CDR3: CASSPIGLSNTEAFF. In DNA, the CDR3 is TGTGCCAGCAGCCCTATCGGATTATCGAACACTGAAGCTTTCTTT.

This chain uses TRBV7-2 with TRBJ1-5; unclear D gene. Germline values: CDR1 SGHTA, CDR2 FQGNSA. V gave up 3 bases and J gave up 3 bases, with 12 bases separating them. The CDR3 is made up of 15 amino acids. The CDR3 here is CASSFFYGDNQPQHF. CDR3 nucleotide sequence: TGTGCCAGCAGCTTCTTTTATGGCGACAATCAGCCCCAGCATTTT.

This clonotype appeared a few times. The CDR3: CASSWGQGADEQYF. The CDR3 bases are TGTGCCAGCAGTTGGGGACAGGGGGCCGACGAGCAGTACTTC. The chain employs TRBV9 and TRBJ2-7, with TRBD1 matching 12 bases. From germline, CDR1 is SGDLS and CDR2 YYNGEE. The CDR3 is 14 amino acids. The ends lost 5 bases at V and 5 bases at J; junction bases unmatched: 5.

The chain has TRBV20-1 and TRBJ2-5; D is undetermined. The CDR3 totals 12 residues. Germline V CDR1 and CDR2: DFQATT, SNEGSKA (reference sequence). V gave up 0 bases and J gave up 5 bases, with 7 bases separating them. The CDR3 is CSARDHAETQYF. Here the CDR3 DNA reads TGCAGTGCTAGAGACCATGCGGAGACCCAGTACTTC.

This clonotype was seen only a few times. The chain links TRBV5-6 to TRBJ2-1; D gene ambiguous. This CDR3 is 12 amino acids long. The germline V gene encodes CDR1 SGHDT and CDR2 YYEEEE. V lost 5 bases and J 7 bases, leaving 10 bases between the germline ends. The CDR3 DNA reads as TGTGCCAGCAGTGTTATGGGAAATGAGCAGTTCTTC. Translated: CASSVMGNEQFF.

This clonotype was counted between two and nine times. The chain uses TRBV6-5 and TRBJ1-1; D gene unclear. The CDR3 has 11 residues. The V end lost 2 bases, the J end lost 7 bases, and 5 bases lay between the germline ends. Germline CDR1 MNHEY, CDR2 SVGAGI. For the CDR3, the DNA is TGTGCCAGCAGTTACGGGGTTGAAGCTTTCTTT. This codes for CASSYGVEAFF.

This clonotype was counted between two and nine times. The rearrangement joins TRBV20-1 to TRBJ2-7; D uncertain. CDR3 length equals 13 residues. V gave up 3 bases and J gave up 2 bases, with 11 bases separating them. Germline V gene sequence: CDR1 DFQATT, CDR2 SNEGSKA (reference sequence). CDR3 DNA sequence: TGCAGTGCTAGCAGCGACGGAGCCTACGAGCAGTACTTC. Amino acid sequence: CSASSDGAYEQYF.

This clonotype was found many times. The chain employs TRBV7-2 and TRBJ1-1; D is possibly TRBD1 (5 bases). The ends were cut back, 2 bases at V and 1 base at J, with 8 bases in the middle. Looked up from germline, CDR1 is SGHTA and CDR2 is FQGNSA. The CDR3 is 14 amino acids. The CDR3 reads CASSLITGNTEAFF. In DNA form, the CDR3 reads TGTGCCAGCAGCTTAATAACAGGGAACACTGAAGCTTTCTTT.

The CDR3 DNA reads as TGCAGTGCTAGACCCGACAGGGCGGGCTACACCTTC. Translated, it gives CSARPDRAGYTF. The chain employs TRBV20-1 and TRBJ1-2; 7 bases fit TRBD1. Trimming took 2 bases from V and 8 from J; bases not matched to a gene: 5. The CDR3 covers 12 residues. CDR1 is DFQATT and CDR2 is SNEGSKA in the germline V gene (reference sequence).